What follows are 5 T cell receptor beta chains derived from one specimen sequenced in a study of T cells in Graves' hyperthyroidism and ophthalmopathy. RNA transcripts served as the template for amplifying TCR beta CDR3 regions. In the first-round RT-PCR of the TCR CDR3, the HTBI primer set was used. TCRdb re-called the multiplex PCR reads with MiXCR, one entry per CDR3 protein. Of around 540,000 distinct CDR3 sequences listed, around 15% were seen once; the top ten hold approximately 30%. Input material: blood. Receptor source: a woman aged 30 to 39 with Graves' ophthalmopathy.

In its sample, this clonotype was seen many times. The rearrangement joins TRBV3-1 to TRBJ2-1; weak D call: TRBD1 (6 bases). Trimming left V 5 bases short and J 0 bases short, with 17 bases between. Germline CDR1 and CDR2: LGHDT and YNNKEL (reference sequence). This CDR3 spans 17 amino acids. The CDR3 DNA follows: TGTGCCAGCAGCTATACGTTGGACAGTTCCTCCTACAATGAGCAGTTCTTC. Amino acids: CASSYTLDSSSYNEQFF.

This clonotype was counted many times. The J gene is TRBJ2-3, the V gene TRBV2; 10 nucleotides match TRBD1. V shed 6 bases and J 5 bases; nucleotides not matched to a gene: 5. CDR1 and CDR2 (germline): SNHLY, FYNNEI. This CDR3 is 14 amino acids long. CDR3 nucleotides: TGTGCCAGCAGGGAGACAGGGGGCAGAGATACGCAGTATTTT. Its translation: CASRETGGRDTQYF.

This clonotype was detected many times. The rearrangement links TRBV11-3 to TRBJ2-4; D may be TRBD1 (6 bases). Per germline, CDR1 SGHNT and CDR2 YENEEA. The V end was cut by 3 bases, the J end by 8 bases, with 11 bases between. CDR3 size: 13 residues. This CDR3 is CASSFRGRDIQYF. CDR3 nucleotide sequence: TGTGCCAGCAGCTTCAGGGGACGGGACATTCAGTACTTC.

The V call is TRBV14, the J call TRBJ1-3; no reliable D call. Germline CDR1 reads SGHDN; CDR2 reads FVKESK. The CDR3 consists of 15 residues. The V end lost 0 bases, the J end lost 4 bases, and 10 bases lay between the germline ends. As DNA, the CDR3 is TGTGCCAGCAGCCAAGATACGTGGAAAGGAAACACCATATATTTT. Protein sequence: CASSQDTWKGNTIYF.

Concerning this clonotype itself: At one of its ends the junction is not consistent with the germline gene, which may arise from a read error. The chain is built from TRBV28 and TRBJ2-5; 8 nucleotides agree with TRBD1. The CDR3 runs 13 residues. The germline CDR1 and CDR2 sequences are MDHEN and SYDVKM. Here the CDR3 DNA reads TGTGCCAGCAGGGACAGGGCCGAAGAGGCCCAGTACTTC. Translation gives CASRDRAEEAQYF.